Below, one T cell receptor (beta chain) is given with its context. In building TCR beta libraries, iRepertoire HTBI primers were used together with Arm-PCR of CDR3 regions. In the study's own analysis: Throughout the samples, researchers identified roughly 60 TRBV and 13 to 15 TRBJ segments. Via MiXCR, TCRdb re-called the multiplex PCR reads, giving one row per CDR3 protein. TCRdb assigned the V and J calls; the authors' analysis was not used. The table lists approximately 290,000 distinct CDR3 sequences, 20% to 25% of them singletons, with 45% to 70% in the top ten. These data are taken from a study of regulatory T cells in long-lasting Graves disease. CDR3 length: 13 residues. Per the germline V gene, CDR1 is GTSNPN and CDR2 is SVGIG (reference sequence). The ends were cut back, 0 bases at V and 4 bases at J, with 9 bases in the middle. Stated time point: persistent/refractory GD, antithyroid drugs over 5 years with positive TRAb. RNA from PBMCs was the source of the TCR library. EDTA tubes received around 9 milliliters of drawn peripheral blood.

The V and J genes are TRBV30 and TRBJ1-1; D remains ambiguous. The input for sequencing was peripheral blood mononuclear cells (PBMCs), taken when the disease was refractory, from a patient treated with antithyroid drugs. This TCR was sampled from a female donor with Graves disease. CDR3 nucleotides: TGTGCCTGGAGTGTTCAGGTGAGCACTGAAGCTTTCTTT. The encoded protein is CAWSVQVSTEAFF.